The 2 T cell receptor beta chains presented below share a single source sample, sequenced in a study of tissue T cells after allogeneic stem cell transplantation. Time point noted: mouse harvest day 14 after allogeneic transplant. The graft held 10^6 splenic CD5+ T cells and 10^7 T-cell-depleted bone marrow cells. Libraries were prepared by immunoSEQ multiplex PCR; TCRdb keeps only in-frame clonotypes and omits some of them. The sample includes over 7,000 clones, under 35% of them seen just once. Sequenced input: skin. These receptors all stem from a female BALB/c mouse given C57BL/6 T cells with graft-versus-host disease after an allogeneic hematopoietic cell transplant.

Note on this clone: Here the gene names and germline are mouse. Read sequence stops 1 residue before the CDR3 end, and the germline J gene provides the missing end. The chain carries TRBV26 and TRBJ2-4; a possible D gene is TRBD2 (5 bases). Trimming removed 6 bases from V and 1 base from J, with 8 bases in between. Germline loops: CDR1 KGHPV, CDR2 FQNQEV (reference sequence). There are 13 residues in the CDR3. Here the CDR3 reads CASSGLGQNTLYF. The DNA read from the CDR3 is TGTGCCAGCAGCGGACTCGGTCAAAACACCTTGTAC.

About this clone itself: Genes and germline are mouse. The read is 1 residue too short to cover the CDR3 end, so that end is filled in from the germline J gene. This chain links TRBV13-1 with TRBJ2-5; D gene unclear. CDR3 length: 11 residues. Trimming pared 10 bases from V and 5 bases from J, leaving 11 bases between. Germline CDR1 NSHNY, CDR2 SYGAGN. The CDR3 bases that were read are TGTGCCGGTGGAGGAAGAGACACCCAGTAC. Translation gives CAGGGRDTQY. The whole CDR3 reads CAGGGRDTQYF.